This T cell receptor (beta chain) was captured by sequencing in a study of beta chain features in type 1 diabetes. Overall study context: Sorted cells numbering approximately 110,000,000 were examined across all samples.

Germline V gene data show CDR1 as SGHRS and CDR2 as YFSETQ. The V segment lost 0 bases and the J segment 6 bases; nucleotides outside the gene matches: 7. This CDR3 comprises 15 residues. General study results and limits: Patients with type 1 diabetes carried fewer insertions and had more deletions at their VDJ junctions. TCRB CDR3s were moderately but significantly shorter in Type 1 diabetes patients in all four CD4+ subsets.

Expressed TCRB transcripts were sequenced because the isolated RNA had all been reverse transcribed beforehand. Sequenced by immunoSEQ multiplex PCR; TCRdb stores in-frame clones only, minus some. The sample lists approximately 60,000 clones, 52% occurring once. This clone was seen a handful of times. The antigen remains undetermined. Sequencing used Tregs from blood. This sequence joins TRBV5-1 and TRBJ2-7, with TRBD2 matching over 9 bases. This sequence was found in a woman aged 40-49 years with type 1 diabetes. CDR3 protein: CASSLAGGRAREQYF. CDR3 nucleotide sequence: TGCGCCAGCAGCTTGGCCGGCGGGAGGGCCCGCGAGCAGTACTTC.